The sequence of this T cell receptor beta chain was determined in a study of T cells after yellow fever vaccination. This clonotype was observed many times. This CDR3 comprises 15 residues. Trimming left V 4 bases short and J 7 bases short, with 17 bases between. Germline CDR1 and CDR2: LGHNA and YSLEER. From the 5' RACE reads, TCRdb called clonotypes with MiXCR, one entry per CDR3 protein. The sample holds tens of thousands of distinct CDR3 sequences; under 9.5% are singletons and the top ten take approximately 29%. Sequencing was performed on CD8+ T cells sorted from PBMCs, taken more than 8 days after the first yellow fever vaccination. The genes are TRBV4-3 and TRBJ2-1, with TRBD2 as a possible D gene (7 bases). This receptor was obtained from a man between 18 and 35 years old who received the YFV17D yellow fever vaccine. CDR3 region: CASSPREGGANEQFF. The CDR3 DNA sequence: TGCGCCAGCAGCCCCCGTGAAGGGGGGGCTAATGAGCAGTTCTTC.